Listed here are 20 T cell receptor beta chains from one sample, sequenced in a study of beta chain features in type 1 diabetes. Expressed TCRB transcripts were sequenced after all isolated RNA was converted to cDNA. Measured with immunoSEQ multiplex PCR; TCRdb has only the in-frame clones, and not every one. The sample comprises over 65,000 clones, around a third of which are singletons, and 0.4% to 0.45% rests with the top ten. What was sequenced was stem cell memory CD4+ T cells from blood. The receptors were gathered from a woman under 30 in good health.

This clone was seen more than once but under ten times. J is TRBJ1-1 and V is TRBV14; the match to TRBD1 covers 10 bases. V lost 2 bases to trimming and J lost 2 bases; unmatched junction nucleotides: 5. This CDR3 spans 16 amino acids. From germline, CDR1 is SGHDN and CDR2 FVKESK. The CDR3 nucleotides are TGTGCCAGCAGCCAATTCAGGGACAGGGGTAACACTGAAGCTTTCTTT. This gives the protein CASSQFRDRGNTEAFF.

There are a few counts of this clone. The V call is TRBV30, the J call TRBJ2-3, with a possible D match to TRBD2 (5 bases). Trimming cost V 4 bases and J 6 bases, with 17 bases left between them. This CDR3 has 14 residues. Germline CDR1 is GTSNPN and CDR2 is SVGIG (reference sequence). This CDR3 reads CAWTTRASDDTQYF. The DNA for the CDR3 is TGTGCCTGGACCACGAGGGCGTCTGACGATACGCAGTATTTT.

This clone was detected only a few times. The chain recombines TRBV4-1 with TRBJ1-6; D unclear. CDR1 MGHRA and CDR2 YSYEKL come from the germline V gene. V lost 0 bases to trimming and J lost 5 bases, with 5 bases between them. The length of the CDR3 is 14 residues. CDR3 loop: CASSQEGNNSPLHF. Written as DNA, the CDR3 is TGCGCCAGCAGCCAAGAGGGCAATAATTCACCCCTCCACTTT.

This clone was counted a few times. Written as DNA, the CDR3 is TGCGCCAGCAGCCTGGACAGGGGTGACGGGGAGCTGTTTTTT. Translating it yields CASSLDRGDGELFF. The chain combines TRBV5-1 with TRBJ2-2; 9 bases agree with TRBD1. Germline CDR1 and CDR2: SGHRS and YFSETQ. Trimming at V came to 4 bases and at J to 7 bases, leaving 5 bases not matched to a gene. This CDR3 is 14 amino acids long.

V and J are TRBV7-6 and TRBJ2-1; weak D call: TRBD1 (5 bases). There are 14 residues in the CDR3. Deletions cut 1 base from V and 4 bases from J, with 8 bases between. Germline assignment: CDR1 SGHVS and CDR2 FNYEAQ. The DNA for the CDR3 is TGTGCCAGCAGCTTAGGGACACCTTACAATGAGCAGTTCTTC. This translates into CASSLGTPYNEQFF.

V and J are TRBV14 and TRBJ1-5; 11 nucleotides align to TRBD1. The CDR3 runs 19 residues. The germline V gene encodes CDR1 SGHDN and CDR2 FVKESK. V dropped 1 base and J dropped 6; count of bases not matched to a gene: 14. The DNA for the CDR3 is TGTGCCAGCAGCCAAGGCTGGACAGGGGGCGCTTTGATAGTTCAGCCCCAGCATTTT. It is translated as CASSQGWTGGALIVQPQHF.

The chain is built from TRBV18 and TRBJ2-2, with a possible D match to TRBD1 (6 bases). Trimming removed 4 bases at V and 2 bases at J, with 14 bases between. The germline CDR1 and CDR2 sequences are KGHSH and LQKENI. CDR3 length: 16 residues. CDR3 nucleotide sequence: TGTGCCAGCTCACTGGACCCCAGGGGAAACACCGGGGAGCTGTTTTTT. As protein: CASSLDPRGNTGELFF.

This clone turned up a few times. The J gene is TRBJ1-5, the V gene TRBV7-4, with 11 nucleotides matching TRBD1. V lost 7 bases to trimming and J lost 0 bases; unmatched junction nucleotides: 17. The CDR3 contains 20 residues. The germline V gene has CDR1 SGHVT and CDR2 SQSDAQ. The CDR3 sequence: CASNPRRGQGGEYSNQPQHF. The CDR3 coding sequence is TGTGCCAGCAACCCCCGCCGGGGACAGGGGGGGGAGTATAGCAATCAGCCCCAGCATTTT.

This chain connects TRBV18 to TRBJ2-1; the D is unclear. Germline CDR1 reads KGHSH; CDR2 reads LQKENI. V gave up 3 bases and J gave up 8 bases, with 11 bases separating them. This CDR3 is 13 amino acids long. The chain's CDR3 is CASSPQRGHEQFF. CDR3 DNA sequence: TGTGCCAGCTCACCCCAGAGAGGCCATGAGCAGTTCTTC.

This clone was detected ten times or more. DNA of the CDR3: TGTGCCAGCTCACCCACGACGGGGAGTAGCACTGAAGCTTTCTTT. Translating gives CASSPTTGSSTEAFF. J is TRBJ1-1 and V is TRBV18; D is unresolved. Trimming removed 3 bases from V and 4 bases from J, with 15 bases in between. Germline V lookup: CDR1 KGHSH, CDR2 LQKENI. The CDR3 has 15 amino acids.

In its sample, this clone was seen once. CDR3 sequence reads: CASGLSGVSIYGYTF. DNA for the CDR3: TGTGCTAGTGGTTTGTCCGGGGTATCTATTTATGGCTACACCTTC. J is TRBJ1-2 and V is TRBV12-5; D remains ambiguous. The CDR3 has 15 amino acids. Germline CDR1 and CDR2: LGHNT and FRNRAP. Trimming took off 2 bases at V and 5 bases at J, with 15 bases between the two ends.

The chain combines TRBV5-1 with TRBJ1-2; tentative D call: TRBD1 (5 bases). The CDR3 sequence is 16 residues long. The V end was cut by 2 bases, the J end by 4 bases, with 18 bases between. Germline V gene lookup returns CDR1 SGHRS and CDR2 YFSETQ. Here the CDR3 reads CASSLLGQLNLYGYTF. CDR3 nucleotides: TGCGCCAGCAGCTTATTGGGGCAGCTAAATCTCTATGGCTACACCTTC.

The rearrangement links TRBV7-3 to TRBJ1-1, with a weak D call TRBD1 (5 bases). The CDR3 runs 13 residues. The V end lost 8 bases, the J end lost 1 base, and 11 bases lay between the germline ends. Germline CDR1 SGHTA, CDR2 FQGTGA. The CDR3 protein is CASSGGPNTEAFF. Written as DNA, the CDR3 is TGTGCCAGCTCGGGGGGACCGAACACTGAAGCTTTCTTT.

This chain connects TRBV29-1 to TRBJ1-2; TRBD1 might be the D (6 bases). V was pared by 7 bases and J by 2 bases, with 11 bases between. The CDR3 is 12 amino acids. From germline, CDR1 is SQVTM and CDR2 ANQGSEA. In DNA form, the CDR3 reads TGCAGCGGCAGGGACACAAACTATGGCTACACCTTC. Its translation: CSGRDTNYGYTF. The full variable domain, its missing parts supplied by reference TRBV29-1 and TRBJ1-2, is SAVISQKPSRDICQRGTSLTIQCQVDSQVTMMFWYRQQPGQSLTLIATANQGSEATYESGFVIDKFPISRPNLTFSTLTVSNMSPEDSSIYLCSGRDTNYGYTFGSGTRLTVV.

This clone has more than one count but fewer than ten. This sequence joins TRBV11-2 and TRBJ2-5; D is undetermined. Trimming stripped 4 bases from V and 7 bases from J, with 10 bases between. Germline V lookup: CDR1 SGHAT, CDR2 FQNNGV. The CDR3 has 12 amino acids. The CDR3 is CASSYVRGTQYF. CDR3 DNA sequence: TGTGCCAGCAGCTACGTCAGAGGGACCCAGTACTTC.

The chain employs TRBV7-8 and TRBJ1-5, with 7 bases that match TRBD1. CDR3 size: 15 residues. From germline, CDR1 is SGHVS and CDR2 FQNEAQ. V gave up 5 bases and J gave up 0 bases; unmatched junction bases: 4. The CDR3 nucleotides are TGTGCCAGCAGCCTGGGACAGAATAGCAATCAGCCCCAGCATTTT. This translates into CASSLGQNSNQPQHF.

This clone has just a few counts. CDR3 loop: CASSQIGIQGMSNYGYTF. The CDR3 nucleotides read TGTGCCAGCAGCCAAATAGGAATCCAGGGGATGTCTAACTATGGCTACACCTTC. The V and J genes are TRBV7-9 and TRBJ1-2; tentatively, D is TRBD1 (6 bases). V lost 5 bases to trimming and J lost 0 bases, with 22 bases between them. Looked up from germline, CDR1 is SEHNR and CDR2 is FQNEAQ (reference sequence). The CDR3 is made up of 18 amino acids.

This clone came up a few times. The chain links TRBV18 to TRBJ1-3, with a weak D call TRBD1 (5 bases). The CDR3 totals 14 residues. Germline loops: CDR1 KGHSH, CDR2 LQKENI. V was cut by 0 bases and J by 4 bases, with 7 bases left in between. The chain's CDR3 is CASSPPNRGNTIYF. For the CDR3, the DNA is TGTGCCAGCTCACCACCGAACAGGGGAAACACCATATATTTT.

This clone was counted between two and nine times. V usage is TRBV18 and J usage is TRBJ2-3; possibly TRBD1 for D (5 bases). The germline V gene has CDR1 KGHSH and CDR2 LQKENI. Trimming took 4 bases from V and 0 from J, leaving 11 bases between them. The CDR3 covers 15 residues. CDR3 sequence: CASSRGRASTDTQYF. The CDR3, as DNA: TGTGCCAGCTCACGAGGCAGGGCAAGCACAGATACGCAGTATTTT.

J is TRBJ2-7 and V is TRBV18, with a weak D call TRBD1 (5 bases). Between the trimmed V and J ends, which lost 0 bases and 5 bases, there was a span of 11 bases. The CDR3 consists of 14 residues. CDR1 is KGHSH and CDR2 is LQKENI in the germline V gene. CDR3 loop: CASSPPSGNHEQYF. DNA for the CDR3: TGTGCCAGCTCACCACCCTCAGGGAACCACGAGCAGTACTTC.